This T cell receptor (beta chain) emerged from a study of blood T cell repertoires in COVID-19. Study at large: The United States, Italy and Spain supplied acute and convalescent COVID-19 samples. The analysed material was cDNA or gDNA that came from T cells, B-cell-depleted T cells, or PBMCs.

Germline V gives CDR1 ENHRY, CDR2 SYGVKD. The ends were cut back, 3 bases at V and 6 bases at J, with 15 bases in the middle. CDR3 size: 15 residues. Repertoires were generated with immunoSEQ multiplex PCR, while TCRdb's copy carries only in-frame clones and drops some. The repertoire holds hundreds of thousands of clones, with around nine tenths as singletons. The material sequenced was peripheral blood. The TCR comes from a man in his fifties or sixties with acute or convalescent COVID-19. The J gene is TRBJ2-1, the V gene TRBV10-3, with D possibly TRBD2 on 5 matching bases. CDR3 residues: CAISDRGSVGNEQFF. The CDR3 coding sequence is TGTGCCATCAGTGACCGGGGTAGCGTTGGCAATGAGCAGTTCTTC.